This T cell receptor beta chain originates from a study of shared clonotypes between healthy human individuals. Notes on the study in general: Only blood underwent sampling, and tissue repertoires likely differ.

Points on this clone: Its antigen is as yet unknown. Other DNA variants within this sample encode the same CDR3.

The naive CD8 fraction comprised CD45RO-negative cells positively selected for CCR7 and excluded terminally differentiated effector memory CD45RA+ cells. Sequencing used immunoSEQ multiplex PCR; TCRdb keeps in-frame clones, though not all of them. Of approximately 2,200,000 clones in the sample, 85% to 95% were seen once. This CDR3 region has 12 residues. The ends were cut back, 4 bases at V and 2 bases at J, with 9 bases in the middle. The germline V gene encodes CDR1 SQVTM and CDR2 ANQGSEA. The gene calls are TRBV29-1 and TRBJ2-7; D is perhaps TRBD1 (5 bases). The sequence derives from a man aged 18 to 30 in good health. Some clones in this sample may be carry-over from other donors' samples. Sequences were obtained from naive CD8+ T cells from PBMCs. CDR3 region: CSVAQGAYEQYF. The CDR3 DNA reads TGCAGCGTTGCCCAGGGTGCCTACGAGCAGTACTTC.